This TCR beta chain was identified in a study of shared clonotypes between healthy human individuals. Study details: Donor ages ranged 18 to 49 years: a couple of women, a few men.

The assay was carried out at the deep level. Template amounts of about 270 ng DNA, tens of thousands of T cell genomes, were employed in unsorted PBMC replicate PCRs. Generated by immunoSEQ multiplex PCR, the TCRdb table keeps only in-frame clones and is missing some. The repertoire holds some 450,000 clones, 60% to 80% seen once, with approximately 12% in the top ten. The sequence came from a middle-aged woman in good health. Some clones in this sample may be carry-over from other donors' samples. What was sequenced was PBMCs.

The CDR3 spells CASSLEPRRNYEQYF. The CDR3, as DNA: TGCGCCAGCAGCTTGGAGCCTAGGAGAAACTACGAGCAGTACTTC. The rearrangement links TRBV5-1 to TRBJ2-7; D remains unclear. The CDR3 runs to 15 residues. Germline CDR1 SGHRS, CDR2 YFSETQ. Trimming cost V 0 bases and J 3 bases, with 13 bases left between them.